The rows below give T cell receptor beta chains drawn from one sample of a study of neurological immune-mediated disorders. TCRdb used MiXCR to reprocess the 5' RACE reads, holding one entry per CDR3 protein. The sample shows about 74,000 distinct CDR3 sequences, 5.2% of them seen only once. Sequences were obtained from PBMCs. Every receptor here comes from a man between 18 and 35 years old with multiple sclerosis. Each CDR3 is given with its conserved first and last residue. Each record gives: clone size, J gene, D gene, V gene, CDR3 protein, CDR3 DNA. A D gene is named only where the DNA matches it firmly. Expanded clones get a size class; other rows say once, few or many, or leave the size out.

>many|TRBJ1-3|-|TRBV7-2
CASSLEVNTIYF
TGTGCCAGCAGCTTAGAAGTAAACACCATATATTTT
>many|TRBJ2-5|-|TRBV9
CASSRGGEAQETQYF
TGTGCCAGCAGCAGAGGGGGTGAGGCGCAAGAGACCCAGTACTTC
>many|TRBJ2-7|TRBD1|TRBV5-1
CASSPTGEYEQYF
TGCGCCAGCAGCCCCACAGGGGAGTACGAGCAGTACTTC
>many|TRBJ1-2|-|TRBV15
CATSRVQGGFYGYTF
TGTGCCACCAGCAGAGTTCAAGGCGGGTTCTATGGCTACACCTTC
>many|TRBJ2-7|TRBD2|TRBV7-9
CASTAGLAFYEQYF
TGTGCCAGCACTGCGGGACTAGCCTTCTACGAGCAGTACTTC
>many|TRBJ1-2|-|TRBV28
CASSPHMEGANYGYTF
TGTGCCAGCAGTCCGCACATGGAGGGAGCTAACTATGGCTACACCTTC
>-|TRBJ1-1|TRBD1|TRBV6-6
CASRRTGEGNTEAFF
TGTGCCAGCAGAAGGACAGGGGAGGGGAACACTGAAGCTTTCTTT
>many|TRBJ2-1|-|TRBV28
CASSLAGSAYNEQFF
TGTGCCAGCAGTTTAGCAGGGAGCGCCTACAATGAGCAGTTCTTC
>many|TRBJ2-1|-|TRBV7-6
CASSLVLSSAHTYNEQFF
TGTGCCAGCAGCTTAGTCCTCTCTAGCGCCCATACCTACAATGAGCAGTTCTTC
>many|TRBJ2-2|-|TRBV30
CAWSVPGLHTGELFF
TGTGCCTGGAGTGTCCCGGGACTCCACACCGGGGAGCTGTTTTTT
>many|TRBJ2-5|-|TRBV5-1
CASSRGALGETQYF
TGCGCCAGCAGCCGGGGGGCCTTGGGGGAGACCCAGTACTTC
>many|TRBJ2-7|-|TRBV20-1
CSAAATEQYF
TGCAGTGCTGCCGCTACCGAGCAGTACTTC
>-|TRBJ1-1|-|TRBV6-1
CASSEAATGAFF
TGTGCCAGCAGTGAAGCGGCTACGGGAGCTTTCTTT
>many|TRBJ2-4|TRBD1|TRBV5-6
CASSRSGQVLNIQYF
TGTGCCAGCAGCCGTTCGGGACAGGTATTAAACATTCAGTACTTC
>many|TRBJ2-7|TRBD1|TRBV7-8
CASSHRGAYEQYF
TGTGCCAGCAGCCACAGGGGTGCCTACGAGCAGTACTTC